This T cell receptor (beta chain) was documented in a study of CD8+CD57+ T cells in acquired aplastic anemia. Study details: Healthy-donor CD4+ cells averaged roughly 9.8 million reads.

Both TCR beta VDJ combination and CDR3 sequence profiling were carried out. Genomic DNA was the template for this profiling. A single record per CDR3 protein comes from TCRdb applying MiXCR to the reads. This sample has some 42,000 distinct CDR3 sequences; around 67% occur once, and the top ten carry 23%. Germline values: CDR1 SGHVS, CDR2 FQNEAQ. Trimming left V 1 base short and J 3 bases short, with 12 bases between. The CDR3 runs to 15 residues. The chain employs TRBV7-8 and TRBJ1-2; D call uncertain. The specimen was sorted CD4+, CD8+, or CD8+CD57+ T cells (not recorded which) from PBMCs. This sequence originates from a human donor in good health, serving as a control. Here the CDR3 DNA reads TGTGCCAGCAGCTTAGTCCTCGGGTCAGACTATGGCTACACCTTC. Translating gives CASSLVLGSDYGYTF.